This T cell receptor beta chain is drawn from a study of Ad26.COV2.S vaccination and SARS-CoV-2 variants. Study at large: Ad26.COV2.S, an intramuscular injection, was given once or twice 56 days apart.

The table came from immunoSEQ multiplex PCR; TCRdb's copy has only in-frame clones and leaves some out. The profile shows roughly 420,000 clones, around nine tenths of them singletons. Sample treatment: roughly 18 received Ad26.COV2.S at low or high dose, single or two shots; 5 received placebo; per-sample allocation not given. Day 63 following the first vaccine or placebo injection was when the samples were taken. On this clone: What it binds is not known.

Findings and caveats of the study: Comparability of non-spike TCR breadth was observed across vaccine and placebo recipients.

Specimen: peripheral blood, collected in a trial of Ad26.COV2.S vaccine versus placebo. The TCR comes from a person between 18 and 60 years old who received the Ad26.COV2.S COVID-19 vaccine or a placebo.

The DNA of the CDR3 is TGCAGCGCCCAGACAGGGCCCCCCTACGAGCAGTACTTC. Residues: CSAQTGPPYEQYF. V and J are TRBV29-1 and TRBJ2-7; the match to TRBD1 covers 7 bases. V was clipped by 7 bases and J by 2 bases; unmatched bases: 8. Looked up from germline, CDR1 is SQVTM and CDR2 is ANQGSEA. The CDR3 loop spans 13 amino acids.